These T cell receptor beta chains were read from a single sample in a study of beta chain features in type 1 diabetes. Libraries were prepared by immunoSEQ multiplex PCR; TCRdb keeps only in-frame clonotypes and omits some of them. The table lists roughly 53,000 clones, around 40% of them singletons. Sequenced material: Tregs from blood. Every receptor here comes from a young man with type 1 diabetes. Each CDR3 is given with its conserved first and last residue. D genes are given only for firm matches. The size entry is marked missing in some rows and otherwise reads once, few, many or a size class.

cdr3_aa cdr3_nt clone_size v_call d_call j_call
CASSLQGGANTGELFF TGTGCCAGCAGCTTACAAGGCGGGGCGAACACCGGGGAGCTGTTTTTT once TRBV7-2 - TRBJ2-2
CASSESTGVGQPQHF TGTGCCAGCAGTGAATCGACAGGGGTAGGGCAGCCCCAGCATTTT few TRBV6-1 TRBD1 TRBJ1-5
CASPQGLDTEAFF TGTGCCAGCCCACAGGGTCTCGACACTGAAGCTTTCTTT few TRBV2 - TRBJ1-1
CASSRGGGLAGGGSSYEQYF TGTGCCAGCAGTCGTGGAGGGGGACTAGCGGGAGGTGGAAGCTCCTACGAGCAGTACTTC - TRBV5-5 TRBD2 TRBJ2-7
CASSSTSSYNSPLHF TGTGCCAGCAGCTCAACCAGCTCCTATAATTCACCCCTCCACTTT few TRBV7-2 - TRBJ1-6
CASSSPGGSGSSPYEQYF TGTGCCAGCAGTTCCCCAGGGGGAAGCGGGAGCTCCCCCTACGAGCAGTACTTC - TRBV28 - TRBJ2-7
CASSPDRQETQYF TGTGCCAGCTCACCAGACAGACAAGAGACCCAGTACTTC - TRBV18 - TRBJ2-5
CASSLQGLETQYF TGTGCCAGCAGCCTACAGGGCTTGGAGACCCAGTACTTC - TRBV11-2 - TRBJ2-5
CASSFYSGANVLTF TGTGCCAGCAGTTTTTACTCTGGGGCCAACGTCCTGACTTTC - TRBV14 - TRBJ2-6
CASASPNTGELFF TGTGCCAGCGCGAGCCCGAACACCGGGGAGCTGTTTTTT - TRBV7-9 - TRBJ2-2
CASSPRLAGSSYEQYF TGTGCCAGCAGCCCGAGACTAGCGGGGAGCTCCTACGAGCAGTACTTC - TRBV7-2 TRBD2 TRBJ2-7
CASSTVAVTYEQYF TGTGCCAGCAGTACCGTTGCGGTCACCTACGAGCAGTACTTC - TRBV28 - TRBJ2-7
CASSSRQGQYEQYF TGTGCCAGCAGCTCACGACAGGGTCAATACGAGCAGTACTTC - TRBV7-2 TRBD1 TRBJ2-7
CASSWGLSSTDTSYEQYF TGTGCCAGCAGCTGGGGCCTGTCGAGTACGGACACGAGCTACGAGCAGTACTTC few TRBV5-6 - TRBJ2-7
CASSTGGAFDYGYTF TGTGCCAGCAGCACAGGGGGCGCGTTCGACTATGGCTACACCTTC few TRBV5-6 TRBD1 TRBJ1-2
CASSPQPQVGNTEAFF TGTGCCAGCTCACCACAGCCACAGGTGGGGAACACTGAAGCTTTCTTT few TRBV18 - TRBJ1-1
CASSLAHGTQYF TGTGCCAGCAGCTTAGCCCACGGTACGCAGTATTTT - TRBV13 - TRBJ2-3
CASSLVQAGNTDTQYF TGTGCCAGCAGCTTAGTCCAAGCGGGAAACACAGATACGCAGTATTTT few TRBV7-6 TRBD2 TRBJ2-3
CASSLDITEAFF TGTGCCAGCAGCTTAGACATCACTGAAGCTTTCTTT - TRBV7-8 - TRBJ1-1
CASSLFSGRAANTGELFF TGTGCCAGCAGTTTATTTAGCGGGAGGGCCGCGAACACCGGGGAGCTGTTTTTT - TRBV27 TRBD2 TRBJ2-2
CASTWTGGSNQPQHF TGTGCCAGCACGTGGACGGGAGGGAGCAATCAGCCCCAGCATTTT - TRBV2 - TRBJ1-5
CASSSQGADFDEQFF TGTGCCAGCAGCTCCCAGGGGGCGGATTTCGATGAGCAGTTCTTC - TRBV7-3 TRBD1 TRBJ2-1
CASSYSQAGSYNEQFF TGTGCCAGCAGTTACTCCCAGGCTGGGTCCTACAATGAGCAGTTCTTC few TRBV6-5 - TRBJ2-1
CASSRDRGTGELFF TGTGCCAGCAGCCGGGACAGGGGGACCGGGGAGCTGTTTTTT - TRBV7-2 TRBD1 TRBJ2-2
CASSIPFFADSAGRASGSHEQYF TGCGCCAGCAGTATCCCCTTCTTCGCCGATTCGGCCGGCCGGGCTAGCGGGAGCCACGAGCAGTACTTC - TRBV23-1 TRBD2 TRBJ2-7
CASSLGGQAYNEQFF TGCGCCAGCAGCTTGGGGGGACAGGCGTACAATGAGCAGTTCTTC - TRBV5-1 TRBD1 TRBJ2-1
CSVATTAYEQYF TGCAGCGTCGCGACAACTGCCTACGAGCAGTACTTC - TRBV29-1 - TRBJ2-7
CASSLMAGPLDEQYF TGTGCCAGCAGCCTCATGGCAGGGCCTTTGGACGAGCAGTACTTC - TRBV7-9 - TRBJ2-7
CASSEHYYEQYF TGTGCCAGCAGTGAACACTACTACGAGCAGTACTTC few TRBV6-1 - TRBJ2-7
CAWSPLSENIQYF TGTGCCTGGAGTCCGCTGAGCGAGAACATTCAGTACTTC few TRBV30 - TRBJ2-4
CASSPGTGVTEAFF TGTGCCAGCTCACCAGGGACAGGGGTCACTGAAGCTTTCTTT - TRBV18 TRBD1 TRBJ1-1
CASSQNRGEPQHF TGTGCCAGCAGCCAAAACCGGGGGGAGCCCCAGCATTTT few TRBV14 - TRBJ1-5
CAISGQGHPSYEQYF TGTGCCATCAGTGGACAGGGGCACCCCTCCTACGAGCAGTACTTC few TRBV10-3 TRBD1 TRBJ2-7
CASSSDWSSYNEQFF TGTGCCAGCAGCTCCGACTGGTCTTCCTACAATGAGCAGTTCTTC - TRBV5-5 - TRBJ2-1
CATLGGSGEGEQFF TGTGCCACCCTCGGGGGGTCGGGAGAAGGTGAGCAGTTCTTC - TRBV18 TRBD2 TRBJ2-1
CAISDVQGNIQYF TGTGCCATCAGTGATGTACAGGGGAACATTCAGTACTTC many TRBV10-3 TRBD1 TRBJ2-4
CASTPGGHEQYF TGTGCCAGCACCCCTGGGGGCCACGAGCAGTACTTC - TRBV6-6 - TRBJ2-7
CASSLAQAYNEQFF TGCGCCAGCAGCTTGGCCCAGGCCTACAATGAGCAGTTCTTC - TRBV5-1 - TRBJ2-1
CASTPGGTLDTQYF TGTGCCAGCACCCCCGGGGGTACTTTAGATACGCAGTATTTT few TRBV28 - TRBJ2-3
CASSLTSRSSYNEQFF TGTGCCAGCAGCTTAACTTCGAGGAGCTCCTACAATGAGCAGTTCTTC - TRBV7-3 - TRBJ2-1
CASSPRTGVDTEAFF TGTGCCAGCAGCCCCCGGACGGGAGTTGACACTGAAGCTTTCTTT - TRBV7-9 - TRBJ1-1
CASSMFPDEQFF TGTGCCAGTAGTATGTTTCCGGATGAGCAGTTCTTC - TRBV19 - TRBJ2-1
CASSQIRWASGEQETQYF TGTGCCAGCAGCCAAATCCGCTGGGCTAGCGGGGAGCAAGAGACCCAGTACTTC - TRBV14 TRBD2 TRBJ2-5
CASSLSGTRNYGYTF TGTGCCAGCAGCTTGTCCGGGACACGAAACTATGGCTACACCTTC once TRBV5-5 - TRBJ1-2
CATTQRYSTDTQYF TGTGCCACGACCCAGCGCTATAGCACAGATACGCAGTATTTT - TRBV18 - TRBJ2-3
CASSPGLFTISPLHF TGTGCCAGCAGTCCGGGACTTTTCACCATTTCACCCCTCCACTTT - TRBV27 - TRBJ1-6
CASSRPGNRESGELFF TGTGCCAGCTCACGCCCGGGAAACAGGGAATCAGGGGAGCTGTTTTTT - TRBV18 - TRBJ2-2
CASSPPGTPEETQYF TGTGCCAGCTCACCTCCCGGGACTCCTGAAGAGACCCAGTACTTC - TRBV18 - TRBJ2-5
CASSLTGYTEAFF TGTGCCAGCAGTCTAACAGGGTACACTGAAGCTTTCTTT - TRBV2 - TRBJ1-1
CASSLATGSGEQFF TGCGCCAGCAGCTTGGCCACGGGTAGCGGTGAGCAGTTCTTC - TRBV5-1 - TRBJ2-1
CASSLSTRGRAIDTQYF TGTGCCAGCAGTTTATCGACGCGCGGGAGGGCCATAGATACGCAGTATTTT - TRBV27 TRBD2 TRBJ2-3
CASSLAGTDYGYTF TGTGCCAGCAGCTTAGCCGGGACAGACTATGGCTACACCTTC - TRBV7-2 TRBD1 TRBJ1-2
CSVHRAGSWNTQYF TGCAGCGTTCACAGGGCGGGTTCCTGGAATACGCAGTATTTT - TRBV29-1 - TRBJ2-3
CASTGNTDTQYF TGTGCCAGCACGGGAAACACAGATACGCAGTATTTT few TRBV28 - TRBJ2-3
CSVGSLTKEQYF TGCAGCGTTGGATCACTTACCAAGGAGCAGTACTTC - TRBV29-1 - TRBJ2-7
CASSYRRYEQYF TGTGCCAGCAGTTACAGGCGGTACGAGCAGTACTTC - TRBV6-6 - TRBJ2-7
CASSPGGGFTGELFF TGCGCCAGCAGCCCCGGGGGTGGCTTCACCGGGGAGCTGTTTTTT - TRBV5-1 - TRBJ2-2
CASSLNGLGDTQYF TGTGCCAGCTCCCTAAACGGACTGGGAGATACGCAGTATTTT many TRBV18 - TRBJ2-3
CASSPGQGQNIQYF TGTGCCAGCAGCCCTGGACAGGGACAAAACATTCAGTACTTC few TRBV7-9 TRBD1 TRBJ2-4
CASSPPVGSDTQYF TGTGCCAGCTCACCACCCGTCGGGTCAGATACGCAGTATTTT - TRBV18 - TRBJ2-3